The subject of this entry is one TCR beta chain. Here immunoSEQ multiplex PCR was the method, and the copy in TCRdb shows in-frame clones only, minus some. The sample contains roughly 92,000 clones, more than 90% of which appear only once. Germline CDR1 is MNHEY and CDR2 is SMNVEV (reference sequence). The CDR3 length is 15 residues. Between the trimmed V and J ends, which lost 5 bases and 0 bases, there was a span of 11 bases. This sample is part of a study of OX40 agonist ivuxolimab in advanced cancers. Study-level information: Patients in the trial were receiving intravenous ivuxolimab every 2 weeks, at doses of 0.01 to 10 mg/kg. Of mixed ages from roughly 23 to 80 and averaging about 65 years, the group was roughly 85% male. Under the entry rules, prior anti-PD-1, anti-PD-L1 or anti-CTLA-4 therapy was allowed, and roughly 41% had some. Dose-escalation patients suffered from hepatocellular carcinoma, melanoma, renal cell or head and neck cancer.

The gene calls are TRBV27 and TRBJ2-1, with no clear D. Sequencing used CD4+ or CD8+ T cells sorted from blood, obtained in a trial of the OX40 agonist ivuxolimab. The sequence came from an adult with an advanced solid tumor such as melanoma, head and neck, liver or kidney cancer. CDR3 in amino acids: CASSIGMSSYNEQFF. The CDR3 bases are TGTGCCAGCAGTATAGGAATGAGCTCCTACAATGAGCAGTTCTTC.